The 27 T cell receptor beta chains in this list originate from one sample, sequenced in a study of shared clonotypes between healthy human individuals. Clones were read by immunoSEQ multiplex PCR, and TCRdb kept only the in-frame ones, dropping some. The sample lists around 1.9 million clones, 85% to 95% occurring once. It was CD45RO-negative cells, positively selected for CCR7, that made up naive CD8 cells, with terminally differentiated effector memory CD45RA+ cells excluded. Material for sequencing was naive CD8+ T cells from PBMCs. These receptors all stem from a man aged 18 to 29 in good health. Some clones in this sample may be carry-over from other donors' samples.

This chain uses TRBV4-1 with TRBJ2-7, with D perhaps TRBD1 (6 bases). Germline CDR1 MGHRA, CDR2 YSYEKL. The V end was cut by 5 bases, the J end by 3 bases, with 17 bases between. The CDR3 loop spans 15 amino acids. CDR3 DNA: TGCGCCAGCAGCTATCTGGACAGAGGAGGCTACGAGCAGTACTTC. Translation: CASSYLDRGGYEQYF.

Only one count was recorded for this clone. Other DNA sequences of this sample code for an identical CDR3. V gene TRBV7-9 combines with J gene TRBJ2-1, with 7 bases matching TRBD1. Trimming cost V 3 bases and J 4 bases; bases outside gene matches: 6. CDR1 and CDR2 from the germline V gene are SEHNR and FQNEAQ (reference sequence). The CDR3 covers 15 residues. The CDR3 coding sequence is TGTGCCAGCAGCTTCCGGACAGGACGGTACAATGAGCAGTTCTTC. Protein product: CASSFRTGRYNEQFF.

The table lists this clone with a count of one. The gene calls are TRBV28 and TRBJ2-5; 8 nucleotides agree with TRBD2. CDR1 and CDR2 (germline): MDHEN, SYDVKM. The CDR3 sequence is 15 residues long. Germline trimming cut 4 bases from V and 3 bases from J; bases unmatched to any gene: 7. CDR3 nucleotide sequence: TGTGCCAGCAGTTCGTGGACTAGCTTAAAAGAGACCCAGTACTTC. It translates to CASSSWTSLKETQYF. The whole variable domain, remainder taken from reference TRBV28 and TRBJ2-5, is DVKVTQSSRYLVKRTGEKVFLECVQDMDHENMFWYRQDPGLGLRLIYFSYDVKMKEKGDIPEGYSVSREKKERFSLILESASTNQTSMYLCASSSWTSLKETQYFGPGTRLLVL.

This clone was observed once. The DNA of the CDR3 is TGCGCCAGCAGCTTCCTTTCGACTAGCTACGAGCAGTACTTC. As protein: CASSFLSTSYEQYF. The chain joins TRBV4-1 to TRBJ2-7; D is possibly TRBD2 (6 bases). The CDR3 contains 14 residues. V lost 5 bases and J 3 bases, leaving 14 bases between the germline ends. From germline, CDR1 is MGHRA and CDR2 YSYEKL.

This rearrangement joins TRBV11-2 to TRBJ2-3, with TRBD1 identical over 11 bases. This CDR3 spans 16 amino acids. The V gene's germline CDR1 is SGHAT and CDR2 FQNNGV. J lost 6 bases, V lost 5 bases, and 10 bases had no gene match. The CDR3 loop reads CASSERDRGMGDTQYF. The CDR3 nucleotides are TGTGCCAGCAGCGAACGGGACAGGGGGATGGGGGATACGCAGTATTTT.

The V and J genes are TRBV5-1 and TRBJ2-1, with D possibly called TRBD1 or TRBD2 (5 bases each). Germline V CDR1 and CDR2: SGHRS, YFSETQ. The CDR3 contains 15 residues. Between the trimmed V and J ends, which lost 3 bases and 5 bases, there was a span of 15 bases. The CDR3 loop reads CASSSRDPGNNEQFF. In nucleotides, the CDR3 is TGCGCCAGCAGCTCCCGGGACCCCGGAAACAATGAGCAGTTCTTC.

This clone was seen more than once but under ten times. The chain combines TRBV9 with TRBJ2-2; D unclear. Germline CDR1 is SGDLS and CDR2 is YYNGEE. V lost 4 bases and J lost 7, with 17 bases in between. The CDR3 totals 15 residues. This CDR3 is CASSPRPIFIGELFF. For the CDR3, the DNA is TGTGCCAGCAGCCCCCGGCCGATCTTCATCGGGGAGCTGTTTTTT.

The chain recombines TRBV27 with TRBJ1-3; D not resolved. CDR1 MNHEY and CDR2 SMNVEV come from the germline V gene (reference sequence). This CDR3 is built from 13 residues. V gave up 8 bases and J gave up 0 bases, with 8 bases separating them. The CDR3 sequence is CASGVSSGNTIYF. CDR3 in DNA: TGTGCCAGCGGCGTGAGCTCTGGAAACACCATATATTTT.

The chain carries TRBV7-2 and TRBJ1-1; D uncertain. With 5 bases removed from V and 7 bases from J, the gap between germline ends came to 11 bases. Germline V gene lookup returns CDR1 SGHTA and CDR2 FQGNSA. This CDR3 has 12 residues. The CDR3: CASSAGPIEAFF. CDR3 coding DNA: TGTGCCAGCAGCGCTGGTCCGATTGAAGCTTTCTTT. Complete variable domain (other parts from reference TRBV7-2 and TRBJ1-1): GAGVSQSPSNKVTEKGKDVELRCDPISGHTALYWYRQSLGQGLEFLIYFQGNSAPDKSGLPSDRFSAERTGGSVSTLTIQRTQQEDSAVYLCASSAGPIEAFFGQGTRLTVV.

The chain joins TRBV7-6 to TRBJ2-5; 13 bases are a match to TRBD2. The germline V gene has CDR1 SGHVS and CDR2 FNYEAQ. The V and J ends lost 4 bases and 5 bases, in that order; junction bases with no gene match: 4. CDR3 length: 15 amino acids. This CDR3 reads CASSWTSGSAETQYF. The DNA for the CDR3 is TGTGCCAGCAGCTGGACTAGCGGGAGTGCGGAGACCCAGTACTTC.

The chain couples TRBV28 to TRBJ2-5; 8 positions agree with TRBD1. CDR3 length: 13 amino acids. Germline loops: CDR1 MDHEN, CDR2 SYDVKM. V trimming: 6 bases; J trimming: 6 bases; junction bases outside the gene matches: 6. The CDR3, as DNA: TGTGCCAGCAGGTCAGGGGGCTGGCAGACCCAGTACTTC. Translating it yields CASRSGGWQTQYF. Using reference TRBV28 and TRBJ2-5 for the parts outside the CDR3, the full variable domain is DVKVTQSSRYLVKRTGEKVFLECVQDMDHENMFWYRQDPGLGLRLIYFSYDVKMKEKGDIPEGYSVSREKKERFSLILESASTNQTSMYLCASRSGGWQTQYFGPGTRLLVL.

This chain connects TRBV13 to TRBJ2-7; the D is unclear. This CDR3 has 13 residues. Germline values: CDR1 PRHDT, CDR2 FYEKMQ (reference sequence). V was cut by 4 bases and J by 4 bases, with 11 bases left in between. In nucleotides, the CDR3 is TGTGCCAGCAGCTCCCGAGCCAGGTACGAGCAGTACTTC. Residues: CASSSRARYEQYF.

V usage is TRBV29-1 and J usage is TRBJ2-3, with D unclear. Germline V CDR1 and CDR2: SQVTM, ANQGSEA. There are 17 residues in the CDR3. Deletions cut 5 bases from V and 2 bases from J, with 23 bases between. This CDR3 is CSVQSPSGGSYTDTQYF. CDR3 sequence (DNA): TGCAGCGTTCAGTCTCCTTCCGGCGGAAGCTACACAGATACGCAGTATTTT.

The chain links TRBV10-3 to TRBJ2-3; 12 bases fit TRBD2. Looked up from germline, CDR1 is ENHRY and CDR2 is SYGVKD. The junction had 17 bases not matched to a gene; V was cut back by 5 bases and J by 5 bases. The CDR3 loop spans 19 amino acids. This chain's CDR3 is CAISHQASLAGGGGDTQYF. For the CDR3, the DNA is TGTGCCATCAGTCACCAAGCCTCACTAGCGGGAGGTGGGGGAGATACGCAGTATTTT.

The rearrangement joins TRBV4-1 to TRBJ2-3; D is possibly TRBD2 (6 bases). Trimming removed 1 base from V and 4 bases from J, with 12 bases in between. The CDR3 has 15 amino acids. The germline V gene has CDR1 MGHRA and CDR2 YSYEKL. CDR3 residues: CASSQGLGDADTQYF. Written as DNA, the CDR3 is TGCGCCAGCAGCCAAGGACTAGGGGACGCAGATACGCAGTATTTT.

Notes on this clone: In the same sample, other DNA sequences code for this CDR3. This chain connects TRBV7-9 to TRBJ1-2; D ambiguous. This CDR3 has 13 amino acids. The V end was cut by 0 bases, the J end by 4 bases, with 6 bases between. Germline lookup yields CDR1 SEHNR and CDR2 FQNEAQ (reference sequence). CDR3 sequence: CASSLAALYGYTF. The CDR3 DNA reads TGTGCCAGCAGCTTAGCGGCCCTCTATGGCTACACCTTC.

The chain carries TRBV27 and TRBJ2-1; 12 bases agree with TRBD2. The length of the CDR3 is 16 residues. The junction had 7 bases not matched to a gene; V was cut back by 5 bases and J by 5 bases. Germline CDR1 is MNHEY and CDR2 is SMNVEV (reference sequence). The CDR3 sequence is CASSQRLAGEDNEQFF. The CDR3 bases are TGTGCCAGCAGTCAGCGACTAGCGGGAGAAGACAATGAGCAGTTCTTC.

This clone was seen more than once but under ten times. The gene calls are TRBV30 and TRBJ1-1, with a tentative D call TRBD1 (5 bases). This CDR3 has 14 amino acids. Germline-derived CDR1 and CDR2 are GTSNPN and SVGIG (reference sequence). V was clipped by 1 base and J by 4 bases, with 13 bases between them. The CDR3 region has the DNA TGTGCCTGGAGTGGGGGCCGGGGACTCACTGAAGCTTTCTTT. This gives the protein CAWSGGRGLTEAFF.

The CDR3 is CASSLALTGAVSGNTIYF. In nucleotides, the CDR3 is TGTGCCAGCAGCTTAGCGTTGACAGGAGCAGTCTCTGGAAACACCATATATTTT. V is TRBV7-9 and J is TRBJ1-3; the D gene is possibly TRBD1 (6 bases). The CDR3 extends over 18 amino acids. From germline, CDR1 is SEHNR and CDR2 FQNEAQ (reference sequence). The V end was cut by 0 bases, the J end by 0 bases, with 15 bases between.

This rearrangement joins TRBV7-9 to TRBJ2-3; D possibly corresponds to TRBD1 (6 bases). The V end was cut by 3 bases, the J end by 4 bases, with 14 bases between. The CDR3 consists of 15 residues. The germline V gene has CDR1 SEHNR and CDR2 FQNEAQ (reference sequence). CDR3 coding DNA: TGTGCCAGCAGCTTTAGGACCCCAGGGGCAGATACGCAGTATTTT. This sequence encodes CASSFRTPGADTQYF. The variable domain in full, with the rest retrieved from reference TRBV7-9 and TRBJ2-3, is DTGVSQNPRHKITKRGQNVTFRCDPISEHNRLYWYRQTLGQGPEFLTYFQNEAQLEKSRLLSDRFSAERPKGSFSTLEIQRTEQGDSAMYLCASSFRTPGADTQYFGPGTRLTVL.

The chain carries TRBV15 and TRBJ1-2; 8 bases line up with TRBD1. Germline V lookup: CDR1 LNHNV, CDR2 YYDKDF (reference sequence). V trimming: 0 bases; J trimming: 4 bases; junction bases outside the gene matches: 13. There are 18 residues in the CDR3. Here the CDR3 reads CATSRDALQGEVAYGYTF. Written as DNA, the CDR3 is TGTGCCACCAGCAGAGACGCCTTACAGGGGGAAGTGGCCTATGGCTACACCTTC.

The V gene is TRBV4-3, the J gene TRBJ2-5; D remains ambiguous. This CDR3 is built from 13 residues. In germline, CDR1 is LGHNA, CDR2 YSLEER. V shed 1 base and J shed 7 bases, with 10 bases lying between them. CDR3 in amino acids: CASSQGQGGTQYF. In DNA, the CDR3 is TGCGCCAGCAGCCAAGGGCAAGGTGGGACCCAGTACTTC.

The chain links TRBV11-2 to TRBJ2-7; 7 bases map to TRBD1. The germline CDR1 and CDR2 sequences are SGHAT and FQNNGV. Trimming removed 8 bases from V and 5 bases from J; junction bases left unmatched: 12. The CDR3 runs to 14 residues. The CDR3 DNA reads as TGTGCCAGCGGTCTACAGGGGCCTTTCGACGAGCAGTACTTC. Its translation is CASGLQGPFDEQYF.

This chain joins TRBV10-2 and TRBJ1-2, with D unclear. Germline assignment: CDR1 WSHSY and CDR2 SAAADI. V lost 4 bases, J lost 4 bases, and 10 bases lay in between. This CDR3 contains 13 residues. The CDR3: CASSGQRGYGYTF. CDR3 DNA sequence: TGCGCCAGCAGTGGTCAGCGGGGCTATGGCTACACCTTC.

This clone was counted once. V usage is TRBV6-5 and J usage is TRBJ1-1; D uncertain. Germline values: CDR1 MNHEY, CDR2 SVGAGI. The CDR3 runs 14 residues. V lost 0 bases, J lost 1 base, and 6 bases lay in between. The CDR3 region is CASSYSLANTEAFF. CDR3 coding DNA: TGTGCCAGCAGTTACTCTCTTGCGAACACTGAAGCTTTCTTT.

V usage is TRBV5-1 and J usage is TRBJ1-4; unclear D gene. Trimming shortened V by 6 bases and J by 5 bases, and 14 bases separated the two germline ends. In germline, CDR1 is SGHRS, CDR2 YFSETQ. This CDR3 contains 14 residues. The CDR3 loop reads CASKRADLNEKLFF. CDR3 DNA sequence: TGCGCCAGCAAGAGGGCAGACTTAAATGAAAAACTGTTTTTT. Filled out from reference TRBV5-1 and TRBJ1-4, the complete variable domain reads KAGVTQTPRYLIKTRGQQVTLSCSPISGHRSVSWYQQTPGQGLQFLFEYFSETQRNKGNFPGRFSGRQFSNSRSEMNVSTLELGDSALYLCASKRADLNEKLFFGSGTQLSVL.

For this clone: Other DNA sequences in the same sample also yield this CDR3. V gene TRBV28 combines with J gene TRBJ2-7; D gene uncertain. This CDR3 has 13 residues. Per germline, CDR1 MDHEN and CDR2 SYDVKM. V was trimmed by 3 bases and J by 3 bases, leaving 9 bases between them. DNA for the CDR3: TGTGCCAGCAGTTTCAACATTAACTACGAGCAGTACTTC. Translating gives CASSFNINYEQYF.